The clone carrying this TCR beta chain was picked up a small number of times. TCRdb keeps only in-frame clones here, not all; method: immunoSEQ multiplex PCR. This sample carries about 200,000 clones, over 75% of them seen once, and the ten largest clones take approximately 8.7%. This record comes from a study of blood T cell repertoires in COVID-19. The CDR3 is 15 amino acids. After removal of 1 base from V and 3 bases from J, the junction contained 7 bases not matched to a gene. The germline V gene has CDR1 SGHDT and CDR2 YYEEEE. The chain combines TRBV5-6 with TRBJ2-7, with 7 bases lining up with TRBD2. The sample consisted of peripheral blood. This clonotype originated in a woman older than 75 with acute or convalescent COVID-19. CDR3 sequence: CASSLWWEGGYEQYF. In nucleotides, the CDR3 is TGTGCCAGCAGCTTGTGGTGGGAGGGTGGCTACGAGCAGTACTTC.